Listed below are T cell receptor beta chains from one sample, sequenced in a study of OX40 agonist ivuxolimab in advanced cancers. This table comes from immunoSEQ multiplex PCR, and its TCRdb copy is limited to in-frame clones, with some not included. The table shows approximately 100,000 clones, with more than 80% occurring only once. This material consisted of CD4+ or CD8+ T cells sorted from blood, taken in a trial of the OX40 agonist ivuxolimab. These receptors came from an adult with an advanced solid tumor such as melanoma, head and neck, liver or kidney cancer. Both conserved end residues are part of each CDR3. Fields, in order: D gene, clone size, J gene, V gene, CDR3 DNA, CDR3 protein. D genes are given only for firm matches. The size of a clone is reported for some rows only, either as once, few or many, or as a class for expanded clones.

>NA|few|TRBJ1-5|TRBV10-2
TGCGCCAGCAGGGAGGGACCGGGAAGCAATCAGCCCCAGCATTTT
CASREGPGSNQPQHF
>NA|NA|TRBJ2-7|TRBV29-1
TGCAGCGTTGGGGGGCTAGCGGCCACCTACGAGCAGTACTTC
CSVGGLAATYEQYF
>NA|NA|TRBJ2-1|TRBV15
TGTGCCACCAGCGGGGGACGGTACAATGAGCAGTTCTTC
CATSGGRYNEQFF
>TRBD1|NA|TRBJ1-6|TRBV27
TGTGCCAGCAGTTGGGTCCGGGACAGGGGAACACCCCTCCACTTT
CASSWVRDRGTPLHF
>TRBD2|NA|TRBJ2-7|TRBV7-9
TGTGCCATCGGACTAGCGGTGGAGCAGTACTTC
CAIGLAVEQYF
>TRBD1|NA|TRBJ2-2|TRBV11-3
TGTGCCAGCAGCCTAGAGGTCGGGACAGGCAACACCGGGGAGCTGTTTTTT
CASSLEVGTGNTGELFF
>TRBD2|NA|TRBJ2-3|TRBV7-2
TGTGCCAGCAGCCGTGAGCGGGGGGGCACAGATACGCAGTATTTT
CASSRERGGTDTQYF
>NA|NA|TRBJ2-3|TRBV6-1
TGTGCCAGCAGTGACAGGGCTAGCACAGATACGCAGTATTTT
CASSDRASTDTQYF
>NA|once|TRBJ2-1|TRBV5-1
TGCGCCAGCCGGGGTAACCCTTCCTACAATGAGCAGTTCTTC
CASRGNPSYNEQFF
>NA|NA|TRBJ1-3|TRBV6-1
TGTGCCAGCAACCGGGACACTGGAAACACCATATATTTT
CASNRDTGNTIYF
>TRBD1|NA|TRBJ1-4|TRBV6-5
TGTGCCAGCAGAATAGGGACAGGGTATGAAAAACTGTTTTTT
CASRIGTGYEKLFF
>NA|NA|TRBJ2-7|TRBV7-9
TGTGCCAGCAGCTCATTACAGGGGAGGGAGCAGTACTTC
CASSSLQGREQYF
>NA|NA|TRBJ1-2|TRBV29-1
TGCAGCGTTATAGAAGGTGGCTACACCTTC
CSVIEGGYTF
>NA|NA|TRBJ2-2|TRBV14
TGTGCCAGCAGCCGAGGACGGACCGGGGAGCTGTTTTTT
CASSRGRTGELFF
>TRBD1|NA|TRBJ1-2|TRBV30
TGTGCCTGGACCAGGGGGCTTGGCTACACCTTC
CAWTRGLGYTF
>NA|NA|TRBJ2-7|TRBV21-1
TGTGCCAGCAGCAAAGAGCAGACTAGCGGTCTAGGTAGGTACGAGCAGTACTTC
CASSKEQTSGLGRYEQYF